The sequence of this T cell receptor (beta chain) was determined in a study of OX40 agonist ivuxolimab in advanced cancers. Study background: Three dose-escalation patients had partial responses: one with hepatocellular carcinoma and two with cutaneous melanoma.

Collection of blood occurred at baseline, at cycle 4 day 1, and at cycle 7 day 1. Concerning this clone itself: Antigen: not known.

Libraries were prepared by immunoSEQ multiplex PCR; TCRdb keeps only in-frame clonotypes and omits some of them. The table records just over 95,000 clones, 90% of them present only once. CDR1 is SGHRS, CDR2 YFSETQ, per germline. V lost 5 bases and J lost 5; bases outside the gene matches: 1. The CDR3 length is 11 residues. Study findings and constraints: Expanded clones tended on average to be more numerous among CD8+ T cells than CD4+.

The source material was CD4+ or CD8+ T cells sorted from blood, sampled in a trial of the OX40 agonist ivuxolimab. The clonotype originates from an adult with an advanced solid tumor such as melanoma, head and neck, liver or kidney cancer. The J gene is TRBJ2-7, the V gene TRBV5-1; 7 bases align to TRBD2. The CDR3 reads CASRGGNEQYF. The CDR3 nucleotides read TGCGCCAGCAGGGGGGGGAACGAGCAGTACTTC.